These 16 T cell receptor beta chains were all obtained from the same sample, sequenced in a study of regulatory T cells in long-lasting Graves disease. Time point noted: newly diagnosed GD, antithyroid drugs for less than 3 months. From RNA extracted from PBMCs, the TCR library was made. According to the study, TCR beta libraries were built with iRepertoire HTBI primers and CDR3-region Arm-PCR. A single record per CDR3 protein comes from TCRdb applying MiXCR to the multiplex PCR reads. The sample includes about 430,000 distinct CDR3 sequences, approximately 16% of them seen just once. The sample was also linked to a second study, of T cells in Graves' hyperthyroidism and ophthalmopathy.

Sequences were derived from peripheral blood mononuclear cells (PBMCs), sampled at new diagnosis, from a patient treated with antithyroid drugs. Receptors originate from a woman in her thirties or forties with Graves disease.

This clonotype was seen many times. The chain has TRBV9 and TRBJ2-5, with 8 bases aligning to TRBD2. This CDR3 is 14 amino acids long. In germline, CDR1 is SGDLS, CDR2 YYNGEE. The trim removed 2 bases at V and 2 bases at J, leaving 2 bases unmatched. The chain's CDR3 is CASSVAGGQETQYF. CDR3 bases: TGTGCCAGCAGCGTTGCGGGAGGACAAGAGACCCAGTACTTC.

This clonotype was counted ten times or more. The V call is TRBV5-1, the J call TRBJ2-1, with TRBD1 matching 7 bases. With 3 bases clipped from V and 3 bases from J, the junction kept 6 bases outside the gene matches. The CDR3 is made up of 15 amino acids. Looked up from germline, CDR1 is SGHRS and CDR2 is YFSETQ. The CDR3 DNA is TGCGCCAGCAGCTCAACAGGGGCAATCTACAATGAGCAGTTCTTC. This encodes CASSSTGAIYNEQFF.

This clonotype has a count of ten or more. The chain carries TRBV12-5 and TRBJ2-5, with 8 bases matching TRBD1. The CDR3 totals 17 residues. Germline assignment: CDR1 LGHNT and CDR2 FRNRAP. After removal of 0 bases from V and 5 bases from J, the junction contained 11 bases not matched to a gene. CDR3 in amino acids: CASGLVLRQGFSETQYF. The CDR3 DNA reads TGTGCTAGTGGTTTGGTACTCCGACAGGGGTTTTCGGAGACCCAGTACTTC.

This clonotype appeared many times. V is TRBV18 and J is TRBJ2-7; D uncertain. The V gene's germline CDR1 is KGHSH and CDR2 LQKENI. Trimming stripped 3 bases from V and 3 bases from J, with 9 bases between. CDR3 size: 13 residues. The CDR3 is CASSPGQYYEQYF. The DNA of the CDR3 is TGTGCCAGCTCACCTGGGCAGTACTACGAGCAGTACTTC.

This clonotype showed up many times. DNA of the CDR3: TGTGCCAGCAGCGGGCGGGGACTAGCGGGGGAGCAGTACTTC. It is translated as CASSGRGLAGEQYF. The chain employs TRBV3-1 and TRBJ2-7; 13 bases align to TRBD2. This CDR3 has 14 amino acids. Trimming cost V 5 bases and J 7 bases; bases outside gene matches: 5. Germline CDR1 LGHDT, CDR2 YNNKEL (reference sequence).

This clonotype was seen at least ten times. The rearrangement uses TRBV12-5 and TRBJ1-1, with 7 positions matching TRBD1. This CDR3 contains 16 residues. V was pared by 2 bases and J by 5 bases, with 11 bases of the junction left unmatched. Germline V gene data show CDR1 as LGHNT and CDR2 as FRNRAP. CDR3 bases: TGTGCTAGTGGTTTGTCCCACACACAGGGGAAGACTGAAGCTTTCTTT. Protein: CASGLSHTQGKTEAFF.

As regards this clonotype: This may stem from a read error, because a much larger clone lies one nucleotide away. The chain is built from TRBV2 and TRBJ2-4; D gene ambiguous. The CDR3 contains 11 residues. Germline V gene sequence: CDR1 SNHLY, CDR2 FYNNEI. CDR3 residues: CGSSPTNIQYF. The DNA for the CDR3 is TGTGGCAGCAGCCCTACTAACATTCAGTACTTC.

The table lists this clonotype with many counts. The chain links TRBV11-2 to TRBJ2-1; D perhaps matches TRBD2 (6 bases). Germline loops: CDR1 SGHAT, CDR2 FQNNGV. The CDR3 length is 14 residues. V was pared by 5 bases and J by 6 bases, with 14 bases between. The CDR3 DNA reads as TGTGCCAGCAGCATACCGGGACTCATCAATGAGCAGTTCTTC. Its translation: CASSIPGLINEQFF.

This clonotype appeared many times. The chain couples TRBV7-2 to TRBJ2-1, with 7 bases identical to TRBD2. Germline values: CDR1 SGHTA, CDR2 FQGNSA. J was trimmed by 10 bases and V by 1 base; bases with no gene match: 10. The CDR3 loop spans 15 amino acids. The CDR3 DNA is TGTGCCAGCAGCTTAGACGGGAGGCGCGGGGTCGAGCAGTTCTTC. It yields the protein CASSLDGRRGVEQFF.

The chain is built from TRBV5-1 and TRBJ2-5; D ambiguous. Trimming left V 4 bases short and J 5 bases short, with 15 bases between. Germline V gene lookup returns CDR1 SGHRS and CDR2 YFSETQ. The length of the CDR3 is 14 residues. This CDR3 is CASSKVGIGETQYF. In nucleotides, the CDR3 is TGCGCCAGCAGCAAAGTAGGGATTGGGGAGACCCAGTACTTC.

The V call is TRBV30, the J call TRBJ1-3; possibly TRBD1 for D (6 bases). CDR1 and CDR2 from the germline V gene are GTSNPN and SVGIG (reference sequence). Between the trimmed V and J ends, which lost 3 bases and 4 bases, there was a span of 10 bases. This CDR3 has 13 amino acids. The CDR3 DNA sequence: TGTGCCTGGAGCCAGGGGAACGGAAACACCATATATTTT. This gives the protein CAWSQGNGNTIYF.

The chain joins TRBV4-3 to TRBJ2-7, with D uncertain. The V end lost 3 bases, the J end lost 0 bases, and 9 bases lay between the germline ends. Germline CDR1 is LGHNA and CDR2 is YSLEER. This CDR3 has 14 residues. The CDR3 here is CASSQRISSYEQYF. The CDR3 DNA reads TGCGCCAGCAGCCAGCGGATATCCTCCTACGAGCAGTACTTC.

This clonotype was observed at least ten times. V and J are TRBV7-6 and TRBJ2-1; maybe TRBD2 (5 bases). Germline V gives CDR1 SGHVS, CDR2 FNYEAQ. The CDR3 has 15 residues. Trimming took off 3 bases at V and 0 bases at J, with 9 bases between the two ends. The CDR3 spells CASSFDGVSYNEQFF. As DNA, the CDR3 is TGTGCCAGCAGCTTTGACGGGGTCTCCTACAATGAGCAGTTCTTC.

This rearrangement joins TRBV27 to TRBJ2-1, with 11 bases fitting TRBD2. This CDR3 comprises 14 residues. V shed 6 bases, J shed 15 bases, and the junction held 13 bases outside the gene matches. From germline, CDR1 is MNHEY and CDR2 SMNVEV (reference sequence). The CDR3 sequence is CASSFLSGRAEWFF. CDR3 nucleotides: TGTGCCAGCAGCTTCCTTAGCGGGAGGGCCGAGTGGTTCTTC.

The CDR3 here is CSANRRDRRTDEQYF. CDR3 in DNA: TGCAGTGCTAACCGACGGGACCGGAGGACGGACGAGCAGTACTTC. This sequence joins TRBV20-1 and TRBJ2-7, with D perhaps being TRBD1 or TRBD2 (5 bases each). Trimming left V 4 bases short and J 5 bases short, with 21 bases between. This CDR3 region has 15 residues. The germline V gene has CDR1 DFQATT and CDR2 SNEGSKA (reference sequence).

This clonotype was found many times. The V gene is TRBV29-1, the J gene TRBJ2-2; D is perhaps TRBD1 or TRBD2 (5 bases each). Germline CDR1 SQVTM, CDR2 ANQGSEA. CDR3 size: 14 residues. V gave up 0 bases and J gave up 4 bases, with 9 bases separating them. The CDR3 DNA reads TGCAGCGTTGAAGAGGGGGTTTTCACCGGGGAGCTGTTTTTT. Its protein product is CSVEEGVFTGELFF.